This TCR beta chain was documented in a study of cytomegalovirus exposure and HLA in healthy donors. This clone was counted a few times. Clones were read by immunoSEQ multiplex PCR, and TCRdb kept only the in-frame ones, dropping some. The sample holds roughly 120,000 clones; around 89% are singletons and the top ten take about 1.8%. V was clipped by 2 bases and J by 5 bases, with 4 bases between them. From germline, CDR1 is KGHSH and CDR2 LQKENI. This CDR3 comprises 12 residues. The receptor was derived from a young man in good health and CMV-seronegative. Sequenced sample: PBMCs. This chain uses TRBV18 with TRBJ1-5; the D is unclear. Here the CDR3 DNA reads TGTGCCAGCTCACCATCGGATCAGCCCCAGCATTTT. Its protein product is CASSPSDQPQHF.